This T cell receptor (beta chain) was sequenced for a study of T-cell memory formation after mild COVID-19. V was trimmed by 0 bases and J by 7 bases, leaving 20 bases between them. The CDR3 consists of 16 residues. Germline CDR1 SGHRS, CDR2 YFSETQ. TCRdb recomputed calls from the 5' RACE reads with MiXCR, one row per CDR3 protein. The top ten hold 27% of the sample, which has about 110,000 distinct CDR3 sequences, 9.5% to 15% seen once. This receptor was obtained from an adult woman who had mild COVID-19 (a few samples of this study predate the infection). Cell type and time point are not known. The chain uses TRBV5-1 and TRBJ2-7, with D perhaps TRBD1 (6 bases). The specimen was PBMCs or a T cell subset sorted from them (not recorded which). CDR3: CASSLDTGKVVQEQYF. As DNA, the CDR3 is TGCGCCAGCAGCTTGGACACAGGGAAGGTGGTTCAGGAGCAGTACTTC.